One sample yielded the 7 T cell receptor beta chains listed below, sequenced in a study of shared clonotypes between healthy human individuals. Profiled with immunoSEQ multiplex PCR; TCRdb holds only in-frame clones, not every one. Among 2 million to 2.5 million clones listed, around 95% were seen once. What was sequenced was naive CD4+ T cells sorted from blood. Specified subset: CD45RA+ positively selected. The receptors stem from a man younger than 35 in good health.

The chain is built from TRBV4-1 and TRBJ2-5; 7 bases are shared with TRBD2. Germline CDR1 is MGHRA and CDR2 is YSYEKL. CDR3 length: 15 residues. J was trimmed by 5 bases and V by 5 bases; bases with no gene match: 11. Written as DNA, the CDR3 is TGCGCCAGCAGCGATCTAGGGCTAGCGGACGAGACCCAGTACTTC. Translation: CASSDLGLADETQYF.

The chain links TRBV10-3 to TRBJ2-3; the match to TRBD2 covers 10 bases. CDR1 and CDR2 (germline): ENHRY, SYGVKD. V lost 4 bases to trimming and J lost 2 bases; unmatched junction nucleotides: 3. CDR3 size: 15 residues. The CDR3, as DNA: TGTGCCATCAGTGGGGGACTAGCGCCCACAGATACGCAGTATTTT. This translates into CAISGGLAPTDTQYF.

V gene TRBV27 combines with J gene TRBJ2-3; D not resolved. The CDR3 contains 11 residues. CDR1 and CDR2 from the germline V gene are MNHEY and SMNVEV (reference sequence). The V and J ends lost 6 bases and 8 bases respectively, with 9 bases between them. CDR3 protein: CASSFGGTQYF. In DNA form, the CDR3 reads TGTGCCAGCAGCTTCGGTGGTACGCAGTATTTT.

Turning to this clone: Sequence at one end of the junction differs from germline and may be a read error. Other DNA sequences of this sample code for an identical CDR3. The chain has TRBV29-1 and TRBJ2-7; D gene ambiguous. CDR1 and CDR2 (germline): SQVTM, ANQGSEA. This CDR3 comprises 12 residues. CDR3 nucleotides: TGCAGTGTTGAAGATTTGAGTTACGAGCAGTACTTC. It is translated as CSVEDLSYEQYF.

The chain has TRBV14 and TRBJ2-3; D remains ambiguous. The CDR3 length is 14 residues. The germline V gene has CDR1 SGHDN and CDR2 FVKESK. Trimming took 5 bases from V and 2 from J, leaving 11 bases between them. The CDR3 DNA is TGTGCCAGCAGCACTACAAGGCTCACAGATACGCAGTATTTT. Amino acid sequence: CASSTTRLTDTQYF.

J is TRBJ2-5 and V is TRBV29-1; TRBD1 might be the D (5 bases). Germline V gene lookup returns CDR1 SQVTM and CDR2 ANQGSEA. Trimming shortened V by 2 bases and J by 5 bases, and 12 bases separated the two germline ends. This CDR3 has 13 residues. CDR3 bases: TGCAGCGTTGAAAGGCAGGGAAGGGAGACCCAGTACTTC. Amino acids: CSVERQGRETQYF.

The genes are TRBV7-8 and TRBJ2-7; 13 bases map to TRBD2. CDR3 length equals 16 residues. The germline CDR1 and CDR2 sequences are SGHVS and FQNEAQ. V lost 5 bases and J lost 7; bases outside the gene matches: 11. The CDR3: CASSLTSGGPRGEQYF. CDR3 in DNA: TGTGCCAGCAGCCTGACTAGCGGGGGGCCGCGGGGAGAGCAGTACTTC.